These 8 T cell receptor beta chains were sequenced from one sample in a study of response to subunit inactivated influenza vaccine. TCRdb processed the RT-PCR reads anew with MiXCR; each CDR3 protein has one entry. The sample holds over 650,000 distinct CDR3 sequences, 18% seen once. The sample consisted of PBMCs from blood, taken around 5 days after vaccination. These receptors were obtained from a man aged 45-65 years who received an inactivated influenza vaccine.

There are a few counts of this clonotype. The gene calls are TRBV28 and TRBJ1-5, with D hard to call. Germline-derived CDR1 and CDR2 are MDHEN and SYDVKM. The CDR3 is 16 residues long. Trimming took 2 bases from V and 0 from J, leaving 11 bases between them. CDR3 in DNA: TGTGCCAGCAGTTTAACAGACACTCCTAGCAATCAGCCCCAGCATTTT. Amino acids: CASSLTDTPSNQPQHF.

A few counts support this clonotype. The rearrangement links TRBV2 to TRBJ2-7; possibly TRBD1 for D (6 bases). Trimming took 11 bases from V and 4 from J, leaving 33 bases between them. Germline lookup yields CDR1 SNHLY and CDR2 FYNNEI. The length of the CDR3 is 18 residues. Here the CDR3 DNA reads TGTGCCTTCAGTTTCGCCGGTAGCTCCAGGGGCCGAAAATACGAGCAGTACTTC. Translation: CAFSFAGSSRGRKYEQYF.

The sample holds a few counts of this clonotype. The chain employs TRBV12-3 or TRBV12-4 and TRBJ2-1; no reliable D call. The CDR3 runs to 13 residues. V lost 3 bases, J lost 8 bases, and 11 bases lay in between. CDR3 residues: CASSFVLRYEQFF. For the CDR3, the DNA is TGTGCCAGCAGTTTTGTCTTGCGCTATGAGCAGTTCTTC.

This clonotype was seen only a few times. The V gene is TRBV9, the J gene TRBJ1-1; D unclear. Germline V CDR1 and CDR2: SGDLS, YYNGEE. The CDR3 totals 14 residues. V was clipped by 4 bases and J by 0 bases, with 10 bases between them. In DNA form, the CDR3 reads TGTGCCAGCAGCCCCGAGGGAATGAACACTGAAGCTTTCTTT. Its protein product is CASSPEGMNTEAFF.

This clonotype came up once. The chain has TRBV7-6 and TRBJ2-7, with D possibly matching TRBD1 (6 bases). The CDR3 extends over 12 amino acids. The V and J ends lost 5 bases and 5 bases respectively, with 10 bases between them. Germline CDR1 is SGHVS and CDR2 is FNYEAQ. Here the CDR3 reads CASSSRGDEQYF. The CDR3 DNA is TGTGCCAGCAGCAGCAGGGGTGACGAGCAGTACTTC.

V is TRBV27 and J is TRBJ2-1; D may be TRBD1 or TRBD2 (5 bases each). The CDR3 runs 12 residues. Trimming pared 5 bases from V and 9 bases from J, leaving 11 bases between. The V gene's germline CDR1 is MNHEY and CDR2 SMNVEV (reference sequence). The CDR3 DNA is TGTGCCAGCAGTGCCTCCGGGACTGAGCAGTTCTTC. Translation: CASSASGTEQFF.

The V and J genes are TRBV25-1 and TRBJ1-4; D is unresolved. The CDR3 length is 10 residues. V lost 8 bases and J lost 8, with 6 bases in between. Germline loops: CDR1 MGHDK, CDR2 SYGVNS. The CDR3 region is CASRGEKLFF. CDR3 sequence (DNA): TGTGCCAGCCGAGGAGAAAAACTGTTTTTT. The full variable domain, rest sourced from reference TRBV25-1 and TRBJ1-4, is EADIYQTPRYLVIGTGKKITLECSQTMGHDKMYWYQQDPGMELHLIHYSYGVNSTEKGDLSSESTVSRIRTEHFPLTLESARPSHTSQYLCASRGEKLFFGSGTQLSVL.

This clonotype was counted many times. V usage is TRBV28 and J usage is TRBJ1-6; TRBD1 matches at 9 bases. The trim removed 4 bases at V and 9 bases at J, leaving 16 bases unmatched. CDR3 length: 18 residues. Germline lookup yields CDR1 MDHEN and CDR2 SYDVKM. The CDR3 sequence: CASSSSTGGAEARSPLHF. The CDR3 nucleotides read TGTGCCAGCAGTTCCTCAACAGGGGGCGCGGAGGCGCGTTCACCCCTCCACTTT.